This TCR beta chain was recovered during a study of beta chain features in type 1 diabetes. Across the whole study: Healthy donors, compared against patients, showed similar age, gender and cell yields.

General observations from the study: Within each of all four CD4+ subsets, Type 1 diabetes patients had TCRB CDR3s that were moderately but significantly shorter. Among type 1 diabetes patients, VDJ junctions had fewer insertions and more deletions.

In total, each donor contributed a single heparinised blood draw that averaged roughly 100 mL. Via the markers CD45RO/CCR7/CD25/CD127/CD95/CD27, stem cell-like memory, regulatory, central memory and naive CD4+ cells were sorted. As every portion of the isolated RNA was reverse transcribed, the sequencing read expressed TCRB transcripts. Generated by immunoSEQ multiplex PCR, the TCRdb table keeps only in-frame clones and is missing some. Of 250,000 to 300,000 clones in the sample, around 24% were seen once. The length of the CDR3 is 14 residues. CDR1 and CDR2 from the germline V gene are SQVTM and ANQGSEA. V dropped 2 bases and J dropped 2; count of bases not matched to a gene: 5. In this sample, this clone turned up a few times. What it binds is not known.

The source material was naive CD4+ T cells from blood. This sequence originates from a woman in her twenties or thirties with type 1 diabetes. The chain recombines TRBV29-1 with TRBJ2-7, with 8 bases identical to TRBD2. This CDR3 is CSVELAGGPYEQYF. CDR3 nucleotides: TGCAGCGTTGAATTGGCGGGAGGCCCCTACGAGCAGTACTTC.